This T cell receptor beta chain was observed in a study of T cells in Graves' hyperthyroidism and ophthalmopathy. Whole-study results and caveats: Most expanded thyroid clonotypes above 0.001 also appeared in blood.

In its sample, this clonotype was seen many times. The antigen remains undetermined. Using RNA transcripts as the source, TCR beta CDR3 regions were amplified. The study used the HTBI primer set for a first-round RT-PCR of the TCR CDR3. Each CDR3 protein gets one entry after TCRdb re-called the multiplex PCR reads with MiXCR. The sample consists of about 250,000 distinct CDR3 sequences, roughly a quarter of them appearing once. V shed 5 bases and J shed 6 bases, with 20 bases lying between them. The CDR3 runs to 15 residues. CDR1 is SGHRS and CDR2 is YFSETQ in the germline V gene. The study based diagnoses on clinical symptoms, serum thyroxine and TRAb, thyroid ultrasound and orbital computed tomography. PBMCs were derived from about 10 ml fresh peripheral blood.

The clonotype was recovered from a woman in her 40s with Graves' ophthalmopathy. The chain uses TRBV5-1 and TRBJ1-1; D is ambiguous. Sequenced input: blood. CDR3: CASRRIQKGKAEAFF. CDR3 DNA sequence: TGCGCCAGCAGACGGATACAAAAAGGGAAGGCTGAAGCTTTCTTT.